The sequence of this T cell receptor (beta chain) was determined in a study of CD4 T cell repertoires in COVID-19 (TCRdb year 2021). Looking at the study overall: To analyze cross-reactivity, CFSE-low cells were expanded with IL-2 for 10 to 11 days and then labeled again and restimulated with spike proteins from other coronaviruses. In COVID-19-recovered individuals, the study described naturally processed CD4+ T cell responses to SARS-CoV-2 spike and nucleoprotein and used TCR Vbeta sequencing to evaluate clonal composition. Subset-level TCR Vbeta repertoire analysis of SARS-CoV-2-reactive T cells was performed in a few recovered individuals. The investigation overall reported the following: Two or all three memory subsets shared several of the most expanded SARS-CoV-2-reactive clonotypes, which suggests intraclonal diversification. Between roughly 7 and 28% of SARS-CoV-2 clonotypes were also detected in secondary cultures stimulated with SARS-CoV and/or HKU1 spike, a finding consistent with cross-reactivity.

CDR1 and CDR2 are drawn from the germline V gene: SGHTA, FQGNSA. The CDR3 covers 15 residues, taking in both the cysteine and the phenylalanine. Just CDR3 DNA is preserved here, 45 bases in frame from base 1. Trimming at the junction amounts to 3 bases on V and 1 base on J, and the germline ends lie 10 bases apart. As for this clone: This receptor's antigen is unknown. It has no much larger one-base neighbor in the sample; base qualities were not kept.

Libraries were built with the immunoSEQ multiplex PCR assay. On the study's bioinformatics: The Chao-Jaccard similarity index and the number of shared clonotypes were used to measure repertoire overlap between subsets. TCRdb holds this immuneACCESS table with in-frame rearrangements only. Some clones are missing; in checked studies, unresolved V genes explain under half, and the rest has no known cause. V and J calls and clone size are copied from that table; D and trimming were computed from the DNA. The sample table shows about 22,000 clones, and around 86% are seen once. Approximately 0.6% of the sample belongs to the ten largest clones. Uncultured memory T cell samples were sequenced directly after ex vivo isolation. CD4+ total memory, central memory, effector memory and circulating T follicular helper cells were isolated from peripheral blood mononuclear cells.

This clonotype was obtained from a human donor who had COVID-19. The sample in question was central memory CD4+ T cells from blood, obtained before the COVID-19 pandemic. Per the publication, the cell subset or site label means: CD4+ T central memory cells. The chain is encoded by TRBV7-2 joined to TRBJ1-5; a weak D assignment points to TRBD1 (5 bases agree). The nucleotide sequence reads TGTGCCAGCAGCTTTACGGGGGGGAGCAATCAGCCCCAGCATTTT. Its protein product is CASSFTGGSNQPQHF.